This paragraph reports one T cell receptor beta chain. Per the germline V gene, CDR1 is KGHSH and CDR2 is LQKENI. CDR3 length: 15 amino acids. The V end was cut by 0 bases, the J end by 7 bases, with 13 bases between. The sample belongs to a study of CD8 T cells in Susac syndrome. RNA totalling roughly 0.45 to 1 ug underwent reverse transcription with random hexamers. MiXCR was run by TCRdb on the immunoSEQ multiplex PCR reads, yielding one entry per CDR3 protein. The sample carries hundreds of thousands of distinct CDR3 sequences, 95% recorded once. The chain uses TRBV18 and TRBJ2-1, with D maybe TRBD2 (6 bases). This clonotype originated in a human donor with multiple sclerosis. The sequencing input was CD4+ T cells from PBMCs. The CDR3 is CASSPPQRVGNEQFF. In DNA form, the CDR3 reads TGTGCCAGCTCACCACCGCAGCGGGTGGGAAATGAGCAGTTCTTC.